These 21 T cell receptor beta chains were all obtained from the same sample, sequenced in a study of OX40 agonist ivuxolimab in advanced cancers. Here immunoSEQ multiplex PCR was the method, and the copy in TCRdb shows in-frame clones only, minus some. The sample has tens of thousands of clones, 92% seen once. The specimen was CD4+ or CD8+ T cells sorted from blood, collected in a trial of the OX40 agonist ivuxolimab. Receptor source: an adult with an advanced solid tumor such as melanoma, head and neck, liver or kidney cancer.

The genes are TRBV11-1 and TRBJ1-1; D ambiguous. CDR1 and CDR2 (germline): SGHAT, FQDESV (reference sequence). This CDR3 comprises 14 residues. The ends were cut back, 1 base at V and 6 bases at J, with 12 bases in the middle. The DNA for the CDR3 is TGTGCCAGCAGCTTAGAATCCGGATTTCCTGAAGCTTTCTTT. Its translation: CASSLESGFPEAFF.

The V and J genes are TRBV6-5 and TRBJ2-2; no firm D call. The CDR3 loop spans 12 amino acids. V dropped 3 bases and J dropped 8 bases, with 7 bases sitting between them. From germline, CDR1 is MNHEY and CDR2 SVGAGI. CDR3 DNA sequence: TGTGCCAGCAGTTATTTAGTAGGGGAGCTGTTTTTT. It yields the protein CASSYLVGELFF.

The V and J genes are TRBV5-8 and TRBJ1-2, with 8 bases lining up with TRBD1. This CDR3 is built from 15 residues. V was clipped by 4 bases and J by 2 bases; unmatched bases: 7. CDR1 and CDR2 (germline): SGHTS, YDEGEE. The CDR3 DNA reads as TGTGCCAGCAGCCCCCTGACAGGGGAAAACTATGGCTACACCTTC. Encoded protein: CASSPLTGENYGYTF.

The V call is TRBV7-9, the J call TRBJ2-5; no reliable D call. CDR1 and CDR2 (germline): SEHNR, FQNEAQ (reference sequence). CDR3 size: 14 residues. Trimming left V 6 bases short and J 2 bases short, with 13 bases between. CDR3 protein: CASSYIALQETQYF. CDR3 nucleotides: TGTGCCAGCAGTTATATAGCATTACAAGAGACCCAGTACTTC. The complete variable domain, with remaining parts taken from reference TRBV7-9 and TRBJ2-5, reads DTGVSQNPRHKITKRGQNVTFRCDPISEHNRLYWYRQTLGQGPEFLTYFQNEAQLEKSRLLSDRFSAERPKGSFSTLEIQRTEQGDSAMYLCASSYIALQETQYFGPGTRLLVL.

This chain joins TRBV2 and TRBJ2-1; perhaps TRBD2 as D (5 bases). The CDR3 consists of 15 residues. V lost 8 bases to trimming and J lost 5 bases, with 19 bases between them. CDR1 is SNHLY and CDR2 is FYNNEI in the germline V gene. In DNA, the CDR3 is TGTGCCAGCCGCGCCCTAGCAATGGCGCACAATGAGCAGTTCTTC. Translated: CASRALAMAHNEQFF.

The chain combines TRBV18 with TRBJ2-3; a weak D match, TRBD2 (5 bases). Germline-derived CDR1 and CDR2 are KGHSH and LQKENI. V was trimmed by 6 bases and J by 0 bases, leaving 10 bases between them. CDR3 length: 14 residues. CDR3 sequence: CASSQASSTDTQYF. The CDR3 region has the DNA TGTGCCAGCTCCCAGGCTAGCAGCACAGATACGCAGTATTTT.

This chain uses TRBV19 with TRBJ1-5; D is perhaps TRBD1 (5 bases). The CDR3 length is 13 residues. V was trimmed by 6 bases and J by 4 bases, leaving 10 bases between them. CDR1 and CDR2 (germline): LNHDA, SQIVND (reference sequence). CDR3 protein: CASRTAENQPQHF. The DNA for the CDR3 is TGTGCCAGTAGGACAGCTGAGAATCAGCCCCAGCATTTT.

The chain has TRBV7-9 and TRBJ2-1; D gene ambiguous. The germline gives CDR1 SEHNR, CDR2 FQNEAQ (reference sequence). The germline V and J ends were trimmed by 9 bases and 9 bases, with 6 bases remaining between them. The CDR3 extends over 9 amino acids. CDR3 protein: CASPFEQFF. CDR3 in DNA: TGTGCCAGTCCGTTTGAGCAGTTCTTC.

In nucleotides, the CDR3 is TGTGCCAGCAGCTCCCCTGGAGGGGCCGCGGAGACCCAGTACTTC. It is translated as CASSSPGGAAETQYF. The chain employs TRBV7-9 and TRBJ2-5; maybe TRBD2 (6 bases). V lost 4 bases, J lost 5 bases, and 17 bases lay in between. This CDR3 has 15 residues. Germline V gene sequence: CDR1 SEHNR, CDR2 FQNEAQ (reference sequence).

The rearrangement uses TRBV4-1 and TRBJ2-4, with a weak D call TRBD2 (6 bases). Germline assignment: CDR1 MGHRA and CDR2 YSYEKL. V was pared by 4 bases and J by 0 bases, with 13 bases between. The CDR3 contains 16 residues. The CDR3: CASSPTGGAAKNIQYF. The CDR3 region has the DNA TGCGCCAGCAGCCCGACCGGCGGGGCAGCCAAAAACATTCAGTACTTC.

The chain has TRBV15 and TRBJ2-3; TRBD2 agrees at 9 bases. Trimming removed 5 bases from V and 2 bases from J; junction bases left unmatched: 2. CDR3 size: 14 residues. CDR1 is LNHNV, CDR2 YYDKDF, per germline (reference sequence). CDR3 nucleotide sequence: TGTGCCACCAGCGCGGGGGGGAACACAGATACGCAGTATTTT. Its protein product is CATSAGGNTDTQYF.

The chain joins TRBV13 to TRBJ1-1, with D hard to call. The germline V gene encodes CDR1 PRHDT and CDR2 FYEKMQ (reference sequence). The CDR3 has 15 residues. Trimming removed 5 bases at V and 0 bases at J, with 13 bases between. Here the CDR3 DNA reads TGTGCCAGCAGCGCCCCGACTGGAATGAACACTGAAGCTTTCTTT. This codes for CASSAPTGMNTEAFF.

The V and J genes are TRBV2 and TRBJ1-5; TRBD1 is a possible D gene (6 bases). Looked up from germline, CDR1 is SNHLY and CDR2 is FYNNEI. The CDR3 runs to 15 residues. The V end was cut by 3 bases, the J end by 1 base, with 10 bases between. The CDR3 loop is CASSDRGLSNQPQHF. In DNA form, the CDR3 reads TGTGCCAGCAGTGACAGGGGCCTAAGCAATCAGCCCCAGCATTTT.

A word on this clone: The same CDR3 is also encoded by other DNA sequences in this sample. J is TRBJ2-7 and V is TRBV5-6; D gene ambiguous. Germline CDR1 and CDR2: SGHDT and YYEEEE. This CDR3 spans 11 amino acids. V gave up 3 bases and J gave up 2 bases, with 3 bases separating them. The CDR3 reads CASSSTYEQYF. CDR3 bases: TGTGCCAGCAGCTCAACCTACGAGCAGTACTTC.

The chain recombines TRBV5-6 with TRBJ1-4, with TRBD1 as a possible D gene (6 bases). V dropped 0 bases and J dropped 8 bases, with 14 bases sitting between them. This CDR3 comprises 15 residues. CDR1 and CDR2 from the germline V gene are SGHDT and YYEEEE. CDR3 residues: CASSLVGGQGEKLFF. The CDR3 DNA reads as TGTGCCAGCAGCTTGGTTGGGGGGCAAGGCGAAAAACTGTTTTTT.

This clone came up once. An end of the junction differs from the germline gene, which may be a read error. V gene TRBV7-3 combines with J gene TRBJ1-1, with a possible D match to TRBD1 (5 bases). The CDR3 contains 15 residues. The germline CDR1 and CDR2 sequences are SGHTA and FQGTGA. The CDR3 here is CASSPFEGLGTEAFF. DNA for the CDR3: TGCGCCAGCAGCCCGTTCGAGGGGCTCGGCACTGAAGCTTTCTTT.

The chain joins TRBV7-2 to TRBJ1-1; D gene uncertain. The length of the CDR3 is 13 residues. Germline CDR1 is SGHTA and CDR2 is FQGNSA. V lost 1 base to trimming and J lost 1 base, with 4 bases between them. The CDR3 DNA follows: TGTGCCAGCAGCTTAGTGAGGAACACTGAAGCTTTCTTT. Its protein is CASSLVRNTEAFF.

The V gene is TRBV7-9, the J gene TRBJ2-7, with D possibly TRBD2 on 6 matching bases. Deletions cut 3 bases from V and 1 base from J, with 22 bases between. This CDR3 spans 18 amino acids. Germline V gives CDR1 SEHNR, CDR2 FQNEAQ (reference sequence). The CDR3 DNA sequence: TGTGCCAGCAGCTTTGTTGGCACCTTCGGGGGTACATCCTACGAGCAGTACTTC. It translates to CASSFVGTFGGTSYEQYF. Using reference TRBV7-9 and TRBJ2-7 for the parts outside the CDR3, the full variable domain is DTGVSQNPRHKITKRGQNVTFRCDPISEHNRLYWYRQTLGQGPEFLTYFQNEAQLEKSRLLSDRFSAERPKGSFSTLEIQRTEQGDSAMYLCASSFVGTFGGTSYEQYFGPGTRLTVT.

Comments on this clone: At one end, the junction sequence differs from germline, possibly due to a read error. The V and J genes are TRBV7-2 and TRBJ1-2, with 11 bases matching TRBD1. This CDR3 spans 17 amino acids. Germline V CDR1 and CDR2: SGHTA, FQGNSA. In DNA, the CDR3 is TGTGCCAGCACCTTAAAACCGGGACAGGGGGTTTACTATGGCTACACCTTC. Protein sequence: CASTLKPGQGVYYGYTF.

The J gene is TRBJ2-1, the V gene TRBV7-6; TRBD2 matches at 7 bases. From germline, CDR1 is SGHVS and CDR2 FNYEAQ. V gave up 1 base and J gave up 5 bases; unmatched junction bases: 5. This CDR3 contains 15 residues. In DNA, the CDR3 is TGTGCCAGCAGCTTAGGCCCGGGGGGAAACAATGAGCAGTTCTTC. Protein: CASSLGPGGNNEQFF.

This chain uses TRBV6-4 with TRBJ1-1; D is unresolved. Per the germline V gene, CDR1 is MRHNA and CDR2 is SNTAGT. Trimming removed 6 bases from V and 0 bases from J, with 17 bases in between. CDR3 length: 16 residues. The CDR3 sequence: CASRPHPRLMNTEAFF. CDR3 DNA sequence: TGTGCCAGCAGGCCTCATCCCAGGCTCATGAACACTGAAGCTTTCTTT.